The clone carrying this T cell receptor beta chain was counted a few times. Its cognate antigen is unknown. V gave up 3 bases and J gave up 2 bases, with 13 bases separating them. Looked up from germline, CDR1 is SGHVS and CDR2 is FNYEAQ. The CDR3 extends over 15 amino acids. This specimen belongs to a study of T cell repertoires in cytomegalovirus infection. Study-wide background: Carrying CMV and the relevant HLA type showed in public TCR beta signatures.

Overall study results and limits: There were carriers of CMV plus the relevant HLA, and cumulative public TCR beta family frequency identified them. The response measured ex vivo was dominated by TCR beta clonotypes (HLA-C-restricted and CMV-specific).

TCRdb reprocessed the reads with MiXCR, giving one entry per CDR3 protein. The sample lists roughly 640,000 distinct CDR3 sequences, more than 20% occurring once. This TCR derives from a human donor in good health (CMV status not recorded). Some clones in this sample may be carry-over from other donors' samples. Input material: CD8+ T cells from PBMCs. This chain joins TRBV7-6 and TRBJ2-5; either TRBD1 or TRBD2 may fit D (5 bases each). CDR3: CASSFIGTQQETQYF. CDR3 in DNA: TGTGCCAGCAGCTTCATTGGGACCCAACAAGAGACCCAGTACTTC. The complete variable domain, with remaining parts taken from reference TRBV7-6 and TRBJ2-5, reads GAGVSQSPRYKVTKRGQDVALRCDPISGHVSLYWYRQALGQGPEFLTYFNYEAQQDKSGLPNDRFSAERPEGSISTLTIQRTEQRDSAMYRCASSFIGTQQETQYFGPGTRLLVL.